This T cell receptor beta chain was sequenced for a study of a mutant IDH1 vaccine in newly diagnosed glioma. Study at large: Patients previously underwent radiotherapy, temozolomide, or both, and most underwent both.

A remark on this clone: Other DNA sequences in the sample encode the same CDR3.

Trimming shortened V by 8 bases and J by 0 bases, and 5 bases separated the two germline ends. CDR1 and CDR2 (germline): MNHEY, SVGAGI. The CDR3 covers 11 residues. Produced via immunoSEQ multiplex PCR; TCRdb's table is partial and in-frame only. The repertoire holds roughly 99,000 clones, with roughly 90% as singletons. This sample's time point: baseline, week 1 (first vaccination visit). Described treatment: pre-vaccination baseline after standard-of-care therapy. New astrocytomas of WHO grade 3 or 4 that were IDH1-mutant and ATRX-lost were found in the donors. This receptor was taken from a woman between 50 and 59 years old with glioma. The chain has TRBV6-5 and TRBJ2-7; D unresolved. The sample was PBMCs, taken from a glioma patient treated with radiotherapy, temozolomide or both. The CDR3 coding sequence is TGTGCCAGCCGTAGCTCCTACGAGCAGTACTTC. This gives the protein CASRSSYEQYF.